Shown below are 24 T cell receptor beta chains from a single sample sequenced in a study of blood T cell repertoires in COVID-19. The table came from immunoSEQ multiplex PCR; TCRdb's copy has only in-frame clones and leaves some out. The table lists under 30,000 clones, more than 80% of them singletons. Sequencing input: peripheral blood. These receptors originate from a man aged 80 or over with acute or convalescent COVID-19.

J is TRBJ1-2 and V is TRBV11-2, with a tentative D call TRBD1 (6 bases). The V end lost 5 bases, the J end lost 4 bases, and 17 bases lay between the germline ends. Germline assignment: CDR1 SGHAT and CDR2 FQNNGV. The CDR3 consists of 15 residues. The CDR3 region has the DNA TGTGCCAGCAGCCCGAACAGACAGGTTTCCTATGGCTACACCTTC. As protein: CASSPNRQVSYGYTF.

The V call is TRBV7-6, the J call TRBJ2-2; tentatively, D is TRBD1 (6 bases). Germline CDR1 is SGHVS and CDR2 is FNYEAQ. V lost 8 bases to trimming and J lost 1 base, with 14 bases between them. The CDR3 length is 15 residues. The CDR3 DNA follows: TGTGCCAGCTCCTTGGGGGCCATGAACACCGGGGAGCTGTTTTTT. Translating it yields CASSLGAMNTGELFF.

This chain links TRBV7-6 with TRBJ1-2; unclear D gene. The germline CDR1 and CDR2 sequences are SGHVS and FNYEAQ. The germline V and J ends were trimmed by 1 base and 0 bases, with 9 bases remaining between them. The CDR3 is made up of 15 amino acids. CDR3 loop: CASSLVADTNYGYTF. The CDR3 DNA is TGTGCCAGCAGCTTAGTGGCCGATACTAACTATGGCTACACCTTC.

The chain employs TRBV7-2 and TRBJ2-7; 7 nucleotides match TRBD1. V was pared by 5 bases and J by 3 bases, with 7 bases of the junction left unmatched. Germline V gene lookup returns CDR1 SGHTA and CDR2 FQGNSA. CDR3 length: 14 amino acids. In DNA form, the CDR3 reads TGTGCCAGCAGCCACAGGGGTGCCGTCTACGAGCAGTACTTC. Translation gives CASSHRGAVYEQYF.

The chain couples TRBV6-5 to TRBJ1-5; tentatively, D is TRBD1 (5 bases). Germline lookup yields CDR1 MNHEY and CDR2 SVGAGI. Deletions cut 6 bases from V and 2 bases from J, with 14 bases between. The CDR3 extends over 15 amino acids. The CDR3: CASRAGLIGNQPQHF. CDR3 in DNA: TGTGCCAGCAGGGCGGGACTCATTGGCAATCAGCCCCAGCATTTT.

This rearrangement joins TRBV7-2 to TRBJ2-1; 8 nucleotides line up with TRBD1. The germline gives CDR1 SGHTA, CDR2 FQGNSA. Germline trimming cut 3 bases from V and 11 bases from J; bases unmatched to any gene: 6. This CDR3 region has 13 residues. The CDR3 nucleotides read TGTGCCAGCAGCTTCAGCCAGGGGGCCAAGCAGTTCTTC. This gives the protein CASSFSQGAKQFF.

The rearrangement links TRBV18 to TRBJ2-7; 7 nucleotides match TRBD1. Germline trimming cut 5 bases from V and 2 bases from J; bases unmatched to any gene: 9. Per the germline V gene, CDR1 is KGHSH and CDR2 is LQKENI. There are 15 residues in the CDR3. CDR3 bases: TGTGCCAGCTCAAAATCGGGGACAGAAACCTACGAGCAGTACTTC. This encodes CASSKSGTETYEQYF.

This clone was recorded once. This rearrangement joins TRBV3-1 (or the pseudogene TRBV3-2) to TRBJ1-5; 9 bases line up with TRBD1. Per germline, CDR1 LGHDT and CDR2 YNNKEL (reference sequence). The CDR3 sequence is 16 residues long. J was trimmed by 2 bases and V by 4 bases; bases with no gene match: 6. This CDR3 reads CASSLGNRGRNQPQHF. The CDR3 DNA reads as TGTGCCAGCAGCCTGGGGAACAGGGGGCGCAATCAGCCCCAGCATTTT.

The rearrangement uses TRBV19 and TRBJ1-3; D remains ambiguous. The V gene lost 4 bases and the J gene lost 0 bases, with 13 bases spanning the gap. This CDR3 contains 16 residues. Germline V lookup: CDR1 LNHDA, CDR2 SQIVND (reference sequence). The CDR3 loop is CASSSLDFSSGNTIYF. As DNA, the CDR3 is TGTGCCAGTAGTAGTCTAGACTTCTCCTCTGGAAACACCATATATTTT. Based on the CDR3 plus reference TRBV19 and TRBJ1-3, the full variable domain is DGGITQSPKYLFRKEGQNVTLSCEQNLNHDAMYWYRQDPGQGLRLIYYSQIVNDFQKGDIAEGYSVSREKKESFPLTVTSAQKNPTAFYLCASSSLDFSSGNTIYFGEGSWLTVV.

This clone was recorded only once. The CDR3 DNA sequence: TGTGCCAGCACGCGGCTGGGAGTCACTGAAGCTTTCTTT. This encodes CASTRLGVTEAFF. The chain employs TRBV27 and TRBJ1-1; D unclear. The germline V and J ends were trimmed by 7 bases and 4 bases, with 13 bases remaining between them. This CDR3 has 13 amino acids. Germline loops: CDR1 MNHEY, CDR2 SMNVEV (reference sequence).

This clone was detected only a few times. The V and J genes are TRBV18 and TRBJ1-5, with 7 bases that match TRBD1. Looked up from germline, CDR1 is KGHSH and CDR2 is LQKENI. The V and J ends lost 3 bases and 6 bases, in that order; junction bases with no gene match: 8. This CDR3 spans 15 amino acids. In DNA form, the CDR3 reads TGTGCCAGCTCACCCCTGGACAGGCAGGGTCAGCCCCAGCATTTT. Translation gives CASSPLDRQGQPQHF.

The CDR3 region has the DNA TGTGCCAGCAGTCGCAATCTTCAGGGTCCGGGTGAAGCTTTCTTT. Amino acids: CASSRNLQGPGEAFF. The genes are TRBV7-2 and TRBJ1-1, with D perhaps TRBD1 (5 bases). Trimming took 6 bases from V and 7 from J, leaving 21 bases between them. The CDR3 runs to 15 residues. Germline CDR1 and CDR2: SGHTA and FQGNSA.

The genes are TRBV2 and TRBJ2-1; tentative D call: TRBD1 (5 bases). Trimming removed 7 bases from V and 6 bases from J, with 13 bases in between. Germline V gives CDR1 SNHLY, CDR2 FYNNEI. The CDR3 is 13 amino acids. CDR3 amino acids: CASIQERGNEQFF. The CDR3 DNA follows: TGTGCCAGCATACAGGAAAGGGGCAATGAGCAGTTCTTC.

In the case of this clone: The junction departs from the called germline gene at one end, perhaps through a read error. The chain employs TRBV20-1 and TRBJ1-6; 7 nucleotides line up with TRBD1. The CDR3 runs 9 residues. In germline, CDR1 is DFQATT, CDR2 SNEGSKA (reference sequence). This chain's CDR3 is CSARGGTVF. CDR3 nucleotide sequence: TGCAGTGCTAGAGGAGGGACAGTCTTT.

This clone was observed a single time. V is TRBV5-1 and J is TRBJ1-2; 8 positions match TRBD1. Trimming at V came to 4 bases and at J to 4 bases, leaving 6 bases not matched to a gene. Germline V lookup: CDR1 SGHRS, CDR2 YFSETQ. The length of the CDR3 is 14 residues. CDR3 coding DNA: TGCGCCAGCAGCAACGGACAGGGCGGCTATGGCTACACCTTC. It encodes CASSNGQGGYGYTF.

This clone came up once. J is TRBJ1-4 and V is TRBV19; no definite D call. Germline-derived CDR1 and CDR2 are LNHDA and SQIVND (reference sequence). The CDR3 has 16 residues. Trimming removed 7 bases from V and 0 bases from J, with 15 bases in between. The CDR3 reads CASMGPASPTNEKLFF. As DNA, the CDR3 is TGTGCCAGTATGGGCCCTGCCAGCCCAACTAATGAAAAACTGTTTTTT.

The chain has TRBV6-6 and TRBJ1-5; D gene uncertain. The V and J ends lost 6 bases and 0 bases respectively, with 9 bases between them. This CDR3 contains 14 residues. CDR1 and CDR2 (germline): MNHNY, SVGAGI (reference sequence). The CDR3 DNA is TGTGCCAGCAGGGGAGAGTATAGCAATCAGCCCCAGCATTTT. This codes for CASRGEYSNQPQHF.

The chain links TRBV3-1 (or the pseudogene TRBV3-2) to TRBJ1-2, with D hard to call. The CDR3 sequence is 12 residues long. With 1 base removed from V and 8 bases from J, the gap between germline ends came to 8 bases. The germline CDR1 and CDR2 sequences are LGHDT and YNNKEL (reference sequence). The CDR3 region is CASSQARSGYTF. The CDR3 nucleotides read TGTGCCAGCAGCCAAGCAAGGAGCGGCTACACCTTC.

The chain employs TRBV12-2 and TRBJ2-3; the DNA was not compared with TRBD2, the D call given in the table. TRBV12-2 is assigned pseudogene status. The CDR3 length is 15 residues. As DNA, the CDR3 is TGTGCAAGTCGCTCCCCGGGACTCCGGGGAGATACGCAGTATTTT. It yields the protein CASRSPGLRGDTQYF.

The chain couples TRBV7-8 to TRBJ2-3; D perhaps matches TRBD2 (6 bases). CDR1 is SGHVS, CDR2 FQNEAQ, per germline. This CDR3 is 16 amino acids long. With 5 bases removed from V and 2 bases from J, the gap between germline ends came to 17 bases. The CDR3 nucleotides read TGTGCCAGCAGCCACCGCCGGGGGTGGAACACAGATACGCAGTATTTT. Translating gives CASSHRRGWNTDTQYF.

The chain employs TRBV18 and TRBJ2-7, with 7 nucleotides matching TRBD1. This CDR3 contains 14 residues. The germline gives CDR1 KGHSH, CDR2 LQKENI. J lost 2 bases, V lost 2 bases, and 3 bases had no gene match. CDR3: CASSPATGTYEQYF. The CDR3 nucleotides read TGTGCCAGCTCACCAGCGACAGGGACCTACGAGCAGTACTTC.

There are a few counts of this clone. The V and J genes are TRBV29-1 and TRBJ2-7; 11 nucleotides agree with TRBD2. Germline V gene data show CDR1 as SQVTM and CDR2 as ANQGSEA. The CDR3 runs 13 residues. After removal of 4 bases from V and 1 base from J, the junction contained 0 bases not matched to a gene. In DNA, the CDR3 is TGCAGCGTTGCTAGCGGGGGGTCCTACGAGCAGTACTTC. It yields the protein CSVASGGSYEQYF.

The CDR3 loop is CASSVAGTGTYEQYF. DNA of the CDR3: TGTGCCAGCAGCGTGGCCGGGACAGGGACCTACGAGCAGTACTTC. The V call is TRBV9, the J call TRBJ2-7; 9 bases are a match to TRBD1. The CDR3 loop spans 15 amino acids. Trimming took 2 bases from V and 2 from J; bases not matched to a gene: 5. Germline lookup yields CDR1 SGDLS and CDR2 YYNGEE.

This chain joins TRBV5-8 and TRBJ1-6, with 7 bases fitting TRBD1. The V segment lost 4 bases and the J segment 6 bases; nucleotides outside the gene matches: 7. This CDR3 has 15 residues. In germline, CDR1 is SGHTS, CDR2 YDEGEE. The CDR3 sequence is CASSSLAGGNSPLHF. The CDR3 bases are TGTGCCAGCAGCAGCTTGGCAGGGGGTAATTCACCCCTCCACTTT. Filled out from reference TRBV5-8 and TRBJ1-6, the complete variable domain reads EAGVTQSPTHLIKTRGQQATLRCSPISGHTSVYWYQQALGLGLQFLLWYDEGEERNRGNFPPRFSGRQFPNYSSELNVNALELEDSALYLCASSSLAGGNSPLHFGNGTRLTVT.